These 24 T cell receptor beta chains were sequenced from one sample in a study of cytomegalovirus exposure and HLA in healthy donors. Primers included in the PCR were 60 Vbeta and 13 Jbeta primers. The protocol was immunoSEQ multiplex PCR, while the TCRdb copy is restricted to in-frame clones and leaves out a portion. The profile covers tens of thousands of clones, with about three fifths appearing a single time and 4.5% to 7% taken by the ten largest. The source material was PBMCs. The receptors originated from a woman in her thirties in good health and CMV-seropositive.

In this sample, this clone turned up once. CDR3 loop: CASSMTGPGEQFF. The CDR3 DNA is TGTGCCAGTAGTATGACAGGGCCTGGGGAGCAGTTCTTC. The chain couples TRBV19 to TRBJ2-1, with TRBD1 matching over 7 bases. The CDR3 sequence is 13 residues long. Germline CDR1 reads LNHDA; CDR2 reads SQIVND (reference sequence). V was pared by 3 bases and J by 10 bases, with 6 bases of the junction left unmatched.

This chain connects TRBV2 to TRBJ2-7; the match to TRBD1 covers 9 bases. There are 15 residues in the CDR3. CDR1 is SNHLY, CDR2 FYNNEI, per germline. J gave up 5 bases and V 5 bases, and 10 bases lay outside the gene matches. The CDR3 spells CASSYPGTGIHEQYF. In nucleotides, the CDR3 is TGTGCCAGCAGTTATCCCGGGACAGGGATCCACGAGCAGTACTTC.

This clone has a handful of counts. CDR3: CASSLGPGGVNTEAFF. The CDR3 nucleotides read TGCGCCAGCAGCCTGGGCCCAGGGGGCGTGAACACTGAAGCTTTCTTT. The J gene is TRBJ1-1, the V gene TRBV5-1; 8 bases map to TRBD1. The trim removed 4 bases at V and 0 bases at J, leaving 8 bases unmatched. The CDR3 contains 16 residues. Germline V lookup: CDR1 SGHRS, CDR2 YFSETQ.

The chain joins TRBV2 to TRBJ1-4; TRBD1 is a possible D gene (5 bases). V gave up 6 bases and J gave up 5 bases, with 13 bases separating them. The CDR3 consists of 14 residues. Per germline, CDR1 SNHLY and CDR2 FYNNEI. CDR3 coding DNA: TGTGCCAGCAGGGCGGGACGGCTCAATGAAAAACTGTTTTTT. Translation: CASRAGRLNEKLFF.

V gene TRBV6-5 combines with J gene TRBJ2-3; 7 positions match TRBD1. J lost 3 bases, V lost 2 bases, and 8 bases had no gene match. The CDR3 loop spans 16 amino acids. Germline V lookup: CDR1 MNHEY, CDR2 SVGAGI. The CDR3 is CASSYGRAQGTDTQYF. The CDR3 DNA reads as TGTGCCAGCAGTTACGGTCGGGCACAGGGGACAGATACGCAGTATTTT.

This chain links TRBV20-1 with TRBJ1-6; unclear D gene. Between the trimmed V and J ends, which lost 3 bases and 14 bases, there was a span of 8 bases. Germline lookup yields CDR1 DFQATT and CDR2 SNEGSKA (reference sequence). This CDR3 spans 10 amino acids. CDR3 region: CSASFKTLHF. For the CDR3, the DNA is TGCAGTGCTAGTTTCAAAACCCTCCACTTT.

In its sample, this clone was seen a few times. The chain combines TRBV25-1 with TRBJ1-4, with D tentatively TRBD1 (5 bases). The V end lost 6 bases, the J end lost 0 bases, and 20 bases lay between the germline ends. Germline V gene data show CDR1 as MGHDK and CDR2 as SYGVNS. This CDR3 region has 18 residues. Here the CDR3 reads CASRSPPTDIATNEKLFF. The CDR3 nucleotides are TGTGCCAGCAGGAGCCCCCCGACAGATATTGCAACTAATGAAAAACTGTTTTTT. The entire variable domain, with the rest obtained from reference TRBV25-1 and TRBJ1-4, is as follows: EADIYQTPRYLVIGTGKKITLECSQTMGHDKMYWYQQDPGMELHLIHYSYGVNSTEKGDLSSESTVSRIRTEHFPLTLESARPSHTSQYLCASRSPPTDIATNEKLFFGSGTQLSVL.

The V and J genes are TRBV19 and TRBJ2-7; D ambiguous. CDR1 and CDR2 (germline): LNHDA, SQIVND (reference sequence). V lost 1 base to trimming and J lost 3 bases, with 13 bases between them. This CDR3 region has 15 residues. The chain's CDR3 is CASSIGFQQIYEQYF. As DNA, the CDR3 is TGTGCCAGTAGTATAGGATTCCAACAAATCTACGAGCAGTACTTC.

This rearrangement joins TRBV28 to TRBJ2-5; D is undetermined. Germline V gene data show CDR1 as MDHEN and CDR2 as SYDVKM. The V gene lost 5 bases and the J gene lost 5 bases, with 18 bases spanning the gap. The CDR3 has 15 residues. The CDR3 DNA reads TGTGCCAGCAGTGGAGCAGACCTCGGTGGGGAGACCCAGTACTTC. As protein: CASSGADLGGETQYF. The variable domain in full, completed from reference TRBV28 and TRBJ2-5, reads DVKVTQSSRYLVKRTGEKVFLECVQDMDHENMFWYRQDPGLGLRLIYFSYDVKMKEKGDIPEGYSVSREKKERFSLILESASTNQTSMYLCASSGADLGGETQYFGPGTRLLVL.

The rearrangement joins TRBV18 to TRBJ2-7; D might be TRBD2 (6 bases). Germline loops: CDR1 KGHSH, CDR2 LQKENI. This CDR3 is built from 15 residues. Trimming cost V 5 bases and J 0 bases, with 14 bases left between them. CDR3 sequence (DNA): TGTGCCAGCTCAGCACTGCGGGATTTCTCCTACGAGCAGTACTTC. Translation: CASSALRDFSYEQYF.

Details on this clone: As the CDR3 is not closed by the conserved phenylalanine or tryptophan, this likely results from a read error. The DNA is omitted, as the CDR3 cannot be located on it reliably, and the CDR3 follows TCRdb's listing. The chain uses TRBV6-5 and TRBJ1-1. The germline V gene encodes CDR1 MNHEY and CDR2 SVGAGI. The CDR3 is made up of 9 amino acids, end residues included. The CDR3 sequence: CASSTPGGV.

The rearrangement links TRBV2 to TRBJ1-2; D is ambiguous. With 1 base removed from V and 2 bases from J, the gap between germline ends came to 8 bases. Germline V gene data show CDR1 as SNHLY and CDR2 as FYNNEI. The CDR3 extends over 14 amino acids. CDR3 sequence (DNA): TGTGCCAGCAGTGAAGGGCCGTGGAACTATGGCTACACCTTC. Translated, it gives CASSEGPWNYGYTF. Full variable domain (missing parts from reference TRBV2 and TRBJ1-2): EPEVTQTPSHQVTQMGQEVILRCVPISNHLYFYWYRQILGQKVEFLVSFYNNEISEKSEIFDDQFSVERPDGSNFTLKIRSTKLEDSAMYFCASSEGPWNYGYTFGSGTRLTVV.

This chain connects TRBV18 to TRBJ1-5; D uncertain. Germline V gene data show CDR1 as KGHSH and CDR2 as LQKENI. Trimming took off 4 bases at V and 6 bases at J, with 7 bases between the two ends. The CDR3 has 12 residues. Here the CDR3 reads CASSLETQPQHF. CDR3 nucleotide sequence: TGTGCCAGCTCACTGGAGACTCAGCCCCAGCATTTT.

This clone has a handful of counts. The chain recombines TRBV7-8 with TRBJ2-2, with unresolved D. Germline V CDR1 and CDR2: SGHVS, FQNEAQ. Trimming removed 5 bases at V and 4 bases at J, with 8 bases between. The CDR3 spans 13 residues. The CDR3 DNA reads TGTGCCAGCAGCACTCGTTTCACCGGGGAGCTGTTTTTT. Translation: CASSTRFTGELFF.

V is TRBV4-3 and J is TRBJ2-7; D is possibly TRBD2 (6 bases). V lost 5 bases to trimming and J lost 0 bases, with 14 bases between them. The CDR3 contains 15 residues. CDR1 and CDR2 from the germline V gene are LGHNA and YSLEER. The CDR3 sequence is CASSTRDSSSYEQYF. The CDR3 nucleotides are TGCGCCAGCAGCACCCGGGACTCCAGCTCCTACGAGCAGTACTTC.

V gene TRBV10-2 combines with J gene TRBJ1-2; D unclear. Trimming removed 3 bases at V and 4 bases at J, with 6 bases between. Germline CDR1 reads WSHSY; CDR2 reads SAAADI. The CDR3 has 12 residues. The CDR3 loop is CASSDRSYGYTF. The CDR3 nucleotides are TGCGCCAGCAGTGACAGGTCCTATGGCTACACCTTC.

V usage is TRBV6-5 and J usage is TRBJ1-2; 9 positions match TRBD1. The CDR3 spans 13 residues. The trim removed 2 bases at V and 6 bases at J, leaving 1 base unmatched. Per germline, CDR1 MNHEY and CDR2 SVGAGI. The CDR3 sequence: CASSYNRGHGYTF. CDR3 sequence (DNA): TGTGCCAGCAGTTACAACAGGGGGCATGGCTACACCTTC.

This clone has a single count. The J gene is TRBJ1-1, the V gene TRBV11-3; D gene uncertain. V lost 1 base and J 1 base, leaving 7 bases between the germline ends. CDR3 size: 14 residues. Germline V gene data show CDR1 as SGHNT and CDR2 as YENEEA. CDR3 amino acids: CASSLGSTNTEAFF. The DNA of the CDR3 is TGTGCCAGCAGCTTAGGCAGTACGAACACTGAAGCTTTCTTT.

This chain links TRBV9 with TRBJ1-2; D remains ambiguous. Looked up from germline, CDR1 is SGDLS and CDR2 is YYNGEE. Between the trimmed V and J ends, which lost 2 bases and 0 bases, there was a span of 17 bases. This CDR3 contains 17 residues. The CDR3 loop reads CASSVPVGESSNYGYTF. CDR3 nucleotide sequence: TGTGCCAGCAGCGTTCCGGTTGGGGAGTCTTCTAACTATGGCTACACCTTC.

The CDR3 nucleotides are TGCGCCAGCAGCTACCGGACTAGCGGGGGGGCAGGGGCCAAAAACATTCAGTACTTC. It codes for CASSYRTSGGAGAKNIQYF. This chain joins TRBV5-1 and TRBJ2-4, with 15 positions matching TRBD2. The germline CDR1 and CDR2 sequences are SGHRS and YFSETQ. This CDR3 spans 19 amino acids. V gave up 3 bases and J gave up 1 base; unmatched junction bases: 8.

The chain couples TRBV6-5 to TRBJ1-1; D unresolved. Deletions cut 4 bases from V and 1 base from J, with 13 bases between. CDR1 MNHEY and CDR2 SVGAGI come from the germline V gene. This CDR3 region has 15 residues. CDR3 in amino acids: CASSFLSRGNTEAFF. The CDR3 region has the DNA TGTGCCAGCAGTTTTCTCTCACGAGGGAACACTGAAGCTTTCTTT.

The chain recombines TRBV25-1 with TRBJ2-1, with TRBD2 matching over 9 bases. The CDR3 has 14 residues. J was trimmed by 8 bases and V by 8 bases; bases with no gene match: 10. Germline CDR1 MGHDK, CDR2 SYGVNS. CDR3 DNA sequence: TGTGCCAGCGGAGCTAGCGGGGTAAGGGATGAGCAGTTCTTC. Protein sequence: CASGASGVRDEQFF.

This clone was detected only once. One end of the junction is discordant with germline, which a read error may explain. As DNA, the CDR3 is TGTTCCAGCAGCTTTTTGGGGAGGGGTTTCAACACTGAAGCTTTCTTT. Its protein is CSSSFLGRGFNTEAFF. The rearrangement uses TRBV7-9 and TRBJ1-1; D possibly corresponds to TRBD1 (5 bases). CDR3 length equals 16 residues. Germline values: CDR1 SEHNR, CDR2 FQNEAQ (reference sequence).

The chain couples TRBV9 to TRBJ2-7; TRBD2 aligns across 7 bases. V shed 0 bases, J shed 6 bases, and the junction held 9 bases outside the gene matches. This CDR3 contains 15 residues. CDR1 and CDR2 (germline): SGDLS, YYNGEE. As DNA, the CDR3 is TGTGCCAGCAGCGTAGTTGACGGGGGGTCAGGCGAGCAGTACTTC. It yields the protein CASSVVDGGSGEQYF.